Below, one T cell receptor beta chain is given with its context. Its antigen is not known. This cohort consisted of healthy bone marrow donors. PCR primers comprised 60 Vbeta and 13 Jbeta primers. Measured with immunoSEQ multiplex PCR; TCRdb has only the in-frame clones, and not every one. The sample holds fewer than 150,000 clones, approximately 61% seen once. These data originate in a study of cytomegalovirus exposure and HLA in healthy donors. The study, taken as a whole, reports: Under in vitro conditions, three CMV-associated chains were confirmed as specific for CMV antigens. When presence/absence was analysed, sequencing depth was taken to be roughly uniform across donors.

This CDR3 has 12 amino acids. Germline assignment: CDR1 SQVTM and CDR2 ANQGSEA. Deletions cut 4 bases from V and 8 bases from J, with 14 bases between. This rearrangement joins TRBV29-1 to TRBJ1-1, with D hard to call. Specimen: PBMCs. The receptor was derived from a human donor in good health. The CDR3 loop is CSVGLQQSEAFF. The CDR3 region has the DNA TGCAGCGTTGGACTCCAACAAAGCGAAGCTTTCTTT.